Listed below are T cell receptor beta chains from one sample, sequenced in a study of blood T cell repertoires in COVID-19. Measured with immunoSEQ multiplex PCR; TCRdb has only the in-frame clones, and not every one. The table includes roughly 280,000 clones, around 91% detected once. Material for sequencing was PBMCs or T cells enriched from blood (not recorded which). The origin of the receptors is a woman aged 18-29 years who had recovered from COVID-19. The CDR3 runs from the conserved cysteine through the conserved F or W. The D gene is left open where the match is weak. Only part of the rows carry a size: once, few, many, or a class if the clone is expanded.

V,D,J,size,CDR3,DNA
TRBV7-9,NA,TRBJ1-2,NA,CASSLGPTGYGYTF,TGTGCCAGCAGCTTAGGACCGACGGGCTATGGCTACACCTTC
TRBV27,TRBD1,TRBJ1-6,NA,CASSYTQGAPNSPLHF,TGTGCCAGCAGTTATACACAGGGGGCCCCAAATTCACCCCTCCACTTT
TRBV6-5,TRBD1,TRBJ2-5,NA,CASSYTGAIQETQYF,TGTGCCAGCAGTTATACAGGGGCGATTCAAGAGACCCAGTACTTC
TRBV6-5,NA,TRBJ2-7,NA,CASSQGGTVDEQYF,TGTGCCAGCAGTCAGGGCGGGACGGTGGACGAGCAGTACTTC
TRBV11-3,NA,TRBJ1-1,NA,CASSPPGRATEAFF,TGTGCCAGCAGCCCCCCGGGCAGGGCAACTGAAGCTTTCTTT
TRBV7-3,TRBD2,TRBJ2-1,NA,CASSLAGSGGEQFF,TGTGCCAGCAGCCTCGCTGGTAGCGGGGGGGAGCAGTTCTTC
TRBV29-1,NA,TRBJ1-1,NA,CSVEGANTEAFF,TGCAGCGTTGAAGGGGCCAACACTGAAGCTTTCTTT
TRBV6-4,TRBD2,TRBJ2-3,NA,CASSESGGRGTDTQYF,TGTGCCAGCAGTGAAAGCGGGGGCCGAGGCACAGATACGCAGTATTTT
TRBV19,NA,TRBJ2-7,NA,CASSTIRGNEQYF,TGTGCCAGTAGTACCATCCGAGGGAACGAGCAGTACTTC
TRBV5-6,NA,TRBJ1-2,NA,CASSLVTGGTGYTF,TGTGCCAGCAGCTTGGTGACGGGGGGTACAGGCTACACCTTC
TRBV5-4,NA,TRBJ2-5,NA,CASSLRSHLQETQYF,TGTGCCAGCAGCTTAAGAAGCCACCTACAAGAGACCCAGTACTTC
TRBV5-1,NA,TRBJ2-1,NA,CASSFLMSEQFF,TGCGCCAGCAGCTTCCTTATGAGTGAGCAGTTCTTC
TRBV28,NA,TRBJ2-4,NA,CASSPSELAKNIQYF,TGTGCCAGCAGTCCAAGCGAATTAGCCAAAAACATTCAGTACTTC
TRBV19,TRBD1,TRBJ2-7,few,CASRDRTGSYEQYF,TGTGCCAGTAGGGATCGGACAGGGAGCTACGAGCAGTACTTC
TRBV29-1,TRBD2,TRBJ2-1,once,CSVDGGGDYNEQFF,TGCAGCGTTGATGGGGGGGGAGACTACAATGAGCAGTTCTTC
TRBV9,TRBD1,TRBJ2-4,NA,CASSVGGTDLNIQYF,TGTGCCAGCAGCGTAGGAGGGACAGACTTAAACATTCAGTACTTC
TRBV5-6,TRBD2,TRBJ2-3,NA,CASSSHRVSGGDGDTQYF,TGTGCCAGCAGCTCACACCGGGTTAGCGGGGGAGACGGAGATACGCAGTATTTT
TRBV19,NA,TRBJ1-6,once,CASSYRDSPLHF,TGTGCCAGTAGTTACAGAGATTCACCCCTCCACTTT
TRBV4-1,NA,TRBJ2-7,NA,CASSQAAGEQYF,TGCGCCAGCAGCCAAGCCGCCGGCGAGCAGTACTTC
TRBV27,NA,TRBJ1-5,NA,CASSSRQGGGNQPQHF,TGTGCCAGCAGTTCCCGGCAGGGTGGGGGGAATCAGCCCCAGCATTTT
TRBV27,NA,TRBJ2-3,NA,CASSFRGDTQYF,TGTGCCAGCAGTTTCCGCGGGGATACGCAGTATTTT
TRBV7-2,TRBD1,TRBJ1-5,NA,CASSLSRGDQPQHF,TGTGCCAGCAGCTTAAGCAGGGGGGATCAGCCCCAGCATTTT
TRBV2,NA,TRBJ2-3,NA,CASRGPVEQKVSDTQYF,TGTGCCAGCAGAGGCCCCGTAGAACAGAAAGTATCAGATACGCAGTATTTT
TRBV6-2/TRBV6-3,TRBD1,TRBJ2-7,NA,CASSPRDRGSFSYEQYF,TGTGCCAGCAGTCCCCGGGACAGGGGATCTTTCTCCTACGAGCAGTACTTC
TRBV9,NA,TRBJ2-3,NA,CASSVVGGSTDTQYF,TGTGCCAGCAGCGTAGTCGGGGGAAGCACAGATACGCAGTATTTT
TRBV5-8,TRBD1,TRBJ1-4,NA,CASSWDRGGYEKLFF,TGTGCCAGCAGCTGGGACAGGGGAGGATATGAAAAACTGTTTTTT
TRBV7-9,NA,TRBJ1-3,NA,CASSLGGAGNTIYF,TGTGCCAGCAGCTTAGGGGGGGCTGGAAACACCATATATTTT
TRBV19,NA,TRBJ2-4,NA,CASSPGDVIRSLAKNIQYF,TGTGCCAGTAGTCCAGGGGACGTTATACGCTCTCTAGCCAAAAACATTCAGTACTTC
TRBV10-3,TRBD1,TRBJ1-2,once,CASNRGDGYTF,TGTGCCAGCAACAGGGGGGATGGCTACACCTTC
TRBV12-3/TRBV12-4,TRBD1,TRBJ1-5,NA,CASSRQGHQPQHF,TGTGCCAGCAGTCGACAGGGCCACCAGCCCCAGCATTTT
TRBV2,NA,TRBJ1-4,NA,CASSERNEKLFF,TGTGCCAGCAGTGAGAGAAATGAAAAACTGTTTTTT
TRBV5-4,TRBD2,TRBJ2-1,NA,CASNPGGLAGVEQFF,TGTGCCAGCAACCCAGGGGGCCTAGCGGGGGTGGAGCAGTTCTTC
TRBV21-1,NA,TRBJ1-4,NA,CASSSQMGQGVF,TGTGCCAGCAGCAGCCAGATGGGACAGGGTGTTTTT
TRBV4-1,NA,TRBJ1-2,NA,CASSQAQGDGYTF,TGCGCCAGCAGCCAAGCCCAGGGTGATGGCTACACCTTC
TRBV2,NA,TRBJ1-1,NA,CASNPTGLGNTEAFF,TGTGCCAGCAATCCAACAGGGTTGGGGAACACTGAAGCTTTCTTT
TRBV5-1,TRBD2,TRBJ2-1,NA,CASSLMMGLAGNEQFF,TGCGCCAGCAGCTTGATGATGGGACTAGCCGGCAATGAGCAGTTCTTC
TRBV11-3,TRBD1,TRBJ1-1,NA,CASSRTGRVTEAFF,TGTGCCAGCAGCAGGACAGGGCGGGTCACTGAAGCTTTCTTT
TRBV18,TRBD2,TRBJ2-1,NA,CASSPSGTSYNEQFF,TGTGCCAGCTCACCCAGCGGGACGTCCTACAATGAGCAGTTCTTC
TRBV11-2,NA,TRBJ2-5,NA,CASSTRGVGSETQYF,TGTGCCAGCAGCACAAGGGGTGTAGGTTCGGAGACCCAGTACTTC